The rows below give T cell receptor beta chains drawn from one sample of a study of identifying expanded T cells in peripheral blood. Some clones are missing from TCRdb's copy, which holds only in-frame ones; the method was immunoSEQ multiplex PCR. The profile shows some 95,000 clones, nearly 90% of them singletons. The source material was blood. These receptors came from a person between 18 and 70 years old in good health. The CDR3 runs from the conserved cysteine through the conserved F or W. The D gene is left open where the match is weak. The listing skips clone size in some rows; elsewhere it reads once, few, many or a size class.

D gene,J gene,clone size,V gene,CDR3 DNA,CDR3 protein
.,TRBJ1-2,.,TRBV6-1,TGTGCCAGCAGTGAATTTCCTGGAGGGGTTCGGGGCTACACCTTC,CASSEFPGGVRGYTF
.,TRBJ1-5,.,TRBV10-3,TGTGCCACCAACCCCGGTGGGAGACGCAATCAGCCCCAGCATTTT,CATNPGGRRNQPQHF
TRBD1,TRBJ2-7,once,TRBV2,TGTGCCAGCATAGAGACAGGGTCTACCTCCTACGAGCAGTACTTC,CASIETGSTSYEQYF
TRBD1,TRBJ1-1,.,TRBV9,TGTGCCAGCAGCGGGGGGACAGGGGAAGCTTTCTTT,CASSGGTGEAFF
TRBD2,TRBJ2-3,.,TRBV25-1,TGTGCCAGCAGTGAACGTCTAGCGGGGGTAGATACGCAGTATTTT,CASSERLAGVDTQYF
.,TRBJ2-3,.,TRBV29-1,TGCAGCGTTGAAACCTCCCGCGGAGCGGATCCAGATACGCAGTATTTT,CSVETSRGADPDTQYF
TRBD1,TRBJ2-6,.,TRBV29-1,TGCAGCGTAGACAGGGGGGCTGGGGCCAACGTCCTGACTTTC,CSVDRGAGANVLTF
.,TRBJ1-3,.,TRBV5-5,TGTGCCAGCAGCTTGAGTAGCGACTTTGGAAACACCATATATTTT,CASSLSSDFGNTIYF
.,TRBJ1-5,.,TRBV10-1,TGCGCCAGCAGCCCCAGGACCCCTGGGGGCAATCAGCCCCAGCATTTT,CASSPRTPGGNQPQHF
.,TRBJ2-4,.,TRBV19,TGTGCCAGTAGCAGAGAGGGGCCAGGGTTGGCCAAAAACATTCAGTACTTC,CASSREGPGLAKNIQYF
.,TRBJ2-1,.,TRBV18,TGTGCCAGCTCACCCCCAGGCTCAATAGCCGTCCTCTTTGAGCAGTTCTTC,CASSPPGSIAVLFEQFF
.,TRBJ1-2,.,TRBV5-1,TGCGCCAGCAGCTTGGGGGGGCTGGATGGCTACACCTTC,CASSLGGLDGYTF
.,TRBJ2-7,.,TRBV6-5,TGTGCCAGCAGTTACCTCTTGCAGGGCGTGCAGTACTTC,CASSYLLQGVQYF
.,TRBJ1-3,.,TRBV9,TGTGCCAGCAGCGATTATTACTCTGGAAACACCATATATTTT,CASSDYYSGNTIYF
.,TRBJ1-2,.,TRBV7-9,TGTGCCAGCAGCCAAACGGCAGGCCCTTTAGCTAACTATGGCTACACCTTC,CASSQTAGPLANYGYTF
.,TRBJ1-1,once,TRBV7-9,TGTGCCAGCAGCATGGACAGTCCTGAAGCTTTCTTT,CASSMDSPEAFF
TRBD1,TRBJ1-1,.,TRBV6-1,TGTGCCAGCAGTGAAAAGTGGCAGGGGGCTTCTCTGAACACTGAAGCTTTCTTT,CASSEKWQGASLNTEAFF
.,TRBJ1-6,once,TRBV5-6,TGTGCCAGCAGCTCGGGGGCAAATGGGCTGAGCTCCTATAATTCACCCCTCCACTTT,CASSSGANGLSSYNSPLHF
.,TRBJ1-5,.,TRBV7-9,TGTGCCAGCAGCCTTACAGGGCAAACGTATAGCAATCAGCCCCAGCATTTT,CASSLTGQTYSNQPQHF
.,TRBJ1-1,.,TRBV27,TGTGCCAGCAGTGGGCTAGGGTCGACTGAAGCTTTCTTT,CASSGLGSTEAFF
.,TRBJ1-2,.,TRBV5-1,TGCGCCAGCAGGGTGGATTTCTATGGCTACACCTTC,CASRVDFYGYTF
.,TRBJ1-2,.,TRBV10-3,TGTGCCATCAGTGACGGGGTCGAAGGCTACACCTTC,CAISDGVEGYTF